Described below is a single T cell receptor (beta chain) sequence and its context. The time point denotes: newly diagnosed, previously untreated cHL patient sample. Clones were sequenced by immunoSEQ multiplex PCR, and TCRdb holds only the in-frame ones, with some missing. This table has about 47,000 clones, approximately 91% appearing once. The data were taken from a study of PD-1 blockade in classical Hodgkin lymphoma. Germline CDR1 reads MNHEY; CDR2 reads SMNVEV (reference sequence). V gave up 3 bases and J gave up 0 bases, with 14 bases separating them. CDR3 length equals 16 residues. Source material: peripheral blood mononuclear cells (PBMCs). This rearrangement joins TRBV27 to TRBJ1-1; D gene ambiguous. The clonotype was recovered from a human donor with classical Hodgkin lymphoma. Here the CDR3 DNA reads TGTGCCAGCAGTTTTATAAGGCGGCCGCTGAACACTGAAGCTTTCTTT. Amino acid sequence: CASSFIRRPLNTEAFF.